This T cell receptor (beta chain) came from a study of blood T cells in healthy people across ages (dated by TCRdb to between 2015 and 2017). Looking at the study overall: In model experiments, template switching captured about one uniquely barcoded TCR beta cDNA molecule for every two T cells. For two donors (one aged 18 to 29 and one aged 80 or older), the study analyzed two additional independent replicas of 1 million unique cDNA reads from the same blood draw. The study measured age-related changes in TCR beta repertoire diversity using deep sequencing normalized with unique cDNA molecular identifiers. Donors were grouped into four age groups: young (average roughly 16 years), middle-aged (less than 40), aged (about 60) and long-lived (less than 85). To avoid experimental bias, donors of different ages were randomly spread across the sequencing lanes. General findings and caveats noted by the study authors: There was a strong correlation between observed TCR beta diversity and the percentage of naive T cells measured by flow cytometry. Observed TCR beta diversity per million T cells fell roughly linearly with age, and a significant reduction was already apparent by age approximately 41. Because the CMV infection status of the donors was unknown, age-related changes in expanded clonotypes may potentially have been confounded. The long-lived group showed more naive CD4+ T cells, fewer expanded clones and increased TCR diversity than the aged group, suggesting age selection. Estimates of total diversity based on one million sequenced T cells were regarded as lower bounds and as underestimates. Since profiling was done on bulk unsorted PBMCs, naive and antigen-experienced compartments could not be conclusively compared.

Points on this clonotype: Its recognized antigen is unknown. This may arise from a read error, as a much more abundant clone is one base away.

Libraries were prepared through 5' RACE. The data were produced on an Illumina HiSeq 2500. A second PCR of about 6 to 11 cycles was run with a J-beta primer mix and a sample-barcoded 5' primer. A template-switch 5' adaptor carrying 12 random nucleotides introduced a unique molecular identifier onto each TCR beta cDNA molecule. Each sample yielded at least 3 million CDR3-containing paired-end reads. All of the RNA was converted into first-strand cDNA using the Mint cDNA synthesis kit, with a TRBC-specific oligonucleotide serving as the primer. All cDNA was treated with uracil-DNA glycosylase and then went through a first 18-cycle PCR with the universal primers M1SS and BC2_uni_R. As for the authors' bioinformatics: Normalization of each sample was performed by random selection of 1 million high-quality reads, each carrying a distinct molecular identifier. Reads sharing molecular identifiers were discarded rather than binned into consensus sequences. MiTCR, set to a Q25 quality threshold and the strictest error-elimination algorithm, was used for CDR3 identification, clonotype clustering and error correction. A nonparametric unseen species model with Euler transformation was used to estimate a lower bound on total TCR beta diversity. The raw public reads went through TCRdb reprocessing: fastp at Q25, MiXCR clone calling, in-frame beta chains kept. Rows with a matching CDR3 protein are joined into one entry that keeps the most common DNA and genes. TCRdb, rather than the study authors, made the V and J calls. In all, the sample holds over 550,000 distinct CDR3 sequences, and about 30% of those were seen once. In total, the top ten clones hold 15% to 17% of the sample.

The roughly 39 donors, aged about 6 to 100 years, were systemically healthy Caucasian individuals from Russia. Ten milliliters of peripheral blood were drawn from each donor into EDTA-treated Vacutainer tubes. Ficoll-Paque density-gradient centrifugation was used to isolate PBMCs, with at least 6 million per sample. Total RNA, at least 6 micrograms per sample, was extracted from PBMCs with Trizol reagent. The percentages of naive CD45RAhigh/CD27high T cells were determined by flow cytometry on a PBMC aliquot from every donor. Relative to germline, V is 5 bases shorter and J is 0 bases shorter, with 11 bases between their ends. CDR1 and CDR2, looked up from the germline V gene (reference sequence), are DFQATT and SNEGSKA. The CDR3 has 14 amino acids, counting the end cysteine and phenylalanine. Only CDR3 DNA remains: 42 bases, in frame from the first base.

The chain links TRBV20-1 with TRBJ1-5, with TRBD1 tentatively as D gene (5 bases match). The sample consisted of blood. The receptor was isolated from a woman older than 75 in good health. The bases read TGCAGTGCTGGGGACCCCTATAGCAATCAGCCCCAGCATTTT. Translated, it reads CSAGDPYSNQPQHF.